Only a few counts were recorded for the clone carrying this TCR beta chain. Its antigen is unknown. These data come from a study of T cell responses to AZD1222 COVID-19 vaccine. General study findings and limits: Only 6 or 7 individuals given AZD1222 were seropositive at baseline.

This CDR3 contains 19 residues. The V gene end was trimmed by 4 bases and the J gene end by 0 bases; junction bases not matched to a gene: 10. Germline V gene data show CDR1 as PRHDT and CDR2 as FYEKMQ (reference sequence). Sequencing was performed with immunoSEQ multiplex PCR; in TCRdb, only in-frame clones are kept and a portion is missing. The sample shows over 130,000 clones, under 95% of them seen only once. The chain uses TRBV13 and TRBJ1-5; TRBD1 agrees at 12 bases. The clonotype was recovered from an adult who received the MenACWY meningococcal vaccine as a control. This specimen consisted of peripheral blood, obtained 28 days after the second dose of the MenACWY control vaccine. The DNA of the CDR3 is TGTGCCAGCAGCTCACCGGGACAGGGGGCCCACAGTAGCAATCAGCCCCAGCATTTT. Protein sequence: CASSSPGQGAHSSNQPQHF.